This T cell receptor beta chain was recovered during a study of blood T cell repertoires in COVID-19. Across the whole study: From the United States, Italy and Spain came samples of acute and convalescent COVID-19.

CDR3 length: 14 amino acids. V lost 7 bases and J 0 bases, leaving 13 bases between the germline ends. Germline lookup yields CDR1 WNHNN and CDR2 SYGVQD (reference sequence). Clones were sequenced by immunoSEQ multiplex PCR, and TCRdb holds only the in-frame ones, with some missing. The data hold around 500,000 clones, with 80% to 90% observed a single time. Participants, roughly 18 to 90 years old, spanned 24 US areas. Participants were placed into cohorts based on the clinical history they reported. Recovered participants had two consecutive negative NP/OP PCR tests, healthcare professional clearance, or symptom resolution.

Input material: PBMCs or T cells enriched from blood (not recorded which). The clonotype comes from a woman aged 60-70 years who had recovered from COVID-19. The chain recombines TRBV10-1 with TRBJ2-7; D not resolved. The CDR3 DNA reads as TGCGCCAGCAAGGCAGGATCAAGCTCCTACGAGCAGTACGTC. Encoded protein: CASKAGSSSYEQYV.